Following are 22 T cell receptor beta chains from one sample sequenced in a study of lymphopenia after photon versus proton radiotherapy. Assay: immunoSEQ multiplex PCR; the TCRdb copy retains only in-frame clones and omits some. The data show 25,000 to 35,000 clones, with roughly 87% seen just once and about 6.6% held by the top ten. Source: peripheral blood, taken from a patient treated with proton-based radiotherapy. The receptors shown here come from a woman in her seventies with pancreatic cancer. Some clones in this sample may be carry-over from other donors' samples.

This clone has a single count. V and J are TRBV11-2 and TRBJ2-7, with D tentatively TRBD1 (6 bases). V lost 5 bases and J lost 3, with 17 bases in between. CDR3 length: 15 amino acids. CDR1 and CDR2 from the germline V gene are SGHAT and FQNNGV. In nucleotides, the CDR3 is TGTGCCAGCAGCACTTTTGGCAGGGGTGTCTACGAGCAGTACTTC. Its protein product is CASSTFGRGVYEQYF.

V usage is TRBV19 and J usage is TRBJ1-2; D is undetermined. Per the germline V gene, CDR1 is LNHDA and CDR2 is SQIVND (reference sequence). The V end lost 5 bases, the J end lost 0 bases, and 13 bases lay between the germline ends. CDR3 length: 15 residues. CDR3 DNA: TGTGCCAGTAGTTCCCGTCGGGAGTCTAACTATGGCTACACCTTC. Encoded protein: CASSSRRESNYGYTF.

This chain connects TRBV29-1 to TRBJ2-1; no clear D. CDR3 length: 14 amino acids. Germline CDR1 SQVTM, CDR2 ANQGSEA. V shed 0 bases and J shed 0 bases, with 6 bases lying between them. Here the CDR3 reads CSVEDPFSYNEQFF. CDR3 in DNA: TGCAGCGTTGAAGATCCCTTCTCCTACAATGAGCAGTTCTTC.

J is TRBJ2-1 and V is TRBV7-9, with TRBD2 matching over 11 bases. The CDR3 sequence is 16 residues long. Trimming took 1 base from V and 5 from J; bases not matched to a gene: 4. CDR1 and CDR2 (germline): SEHNR, FQNEAQ (reference sequence). CDR3 in DNA: TGTGCCAGCAGCTTAGGGCTAGCGGGAGGACACAATGAGCAGTTCTTC. Translation gives CASSLGLAGGHNEQFF.

The V gene is TRBV7-3, the J gene TRBJ1-1; no reliable D call. Trimming left V 3 bases short and J 5 bases short, with 10 bases between. The germline CDR1 and CDR2 sequences are SGHTA and FQGTGA. The CDR3 consists of 13 residues. The CDR3 coding sequence is TGTGCCAGCAGCTTTTCCCCGGGGACTGAAGCTTTCTTT. It translates to CASSFSPGTEAFF.

This clone was counted only a few times. The chain is built from TRBV6-5 and TRBJ1-3; 7 nucleotides agree with TRBD1. The CDR3 totals 13 residues. The V gene's germline CDR1 is MNHEY and CDR2 SVGAGI. The J segment lost 2 bases and the V segment lost 7 bases, leaving 2 bases of the junction unmatched. The DNA of the CDR3 is TGTGCCAGCAAAGACAGGGCTGGAAACACCATATATTTT. It specifies CASKDRAGNTIYF.

The gene calls are TRBV10-3 and TRBJ2-7; D may be TRBD1 (5 bases). Germline assignment: CDR1 ENHRY and CDR2 SYGVKD. The CDR3 sequence is 13 residues long. V was trimmed by 7 bases and J by 3 bases, leaving 13 bases between them. The CDR3 DNA is TGTGCCATCACCGGTAGCAGGGACTACGAGCAGTACTTC. Amino acid sequence: CAITGSRDYEQYF.

The genes are TRBV4-1 and TRBJ2-2, with 11 bases that match TRBD1. Looked up from germline, CDR1 is MGHRA and CDR2 is YSYEKL. The CDR3 is 16 amino acids. The J segment lost 0 bases and the V segment lost 4 bases, leaving 1 base of the junction unmatched. The CDR3 region is CASSLGQGANTGELFF. The CDR3 DNA follows: TGCGCCAGCAGCCTGGGACAGGGGGCGAACACCGGGGAGCTGTTTTTT.

This sequence joins TRBV11-2 and TRBJ2-7; D remains ambiguous. The CDR3 length is 16 residues. Germline loops: CDR1 SGHAT, CDR2 FQNNGV. V lost 5 bases, J lost 1 base, and 18 bases lay in between. CDR3 amino acids: CASSPPGGKASYEQYF. DNA of the CDR3: TGTGCCAGCAGCCCCCCGGGTGGGAAGGCTTCCTACGAGCAGTACTTC.

On this clone: Germline is not matched at one junction end, which may reflect a read error. This chain connects TRBV7-7 to TRBJ2-1, with 7 bases lining up with TRBD2. Looked up from germline, CDR1 is SSHAT and CDR2 is FNYEAQ (reference sequence). The CDR3 sequence is 14 residues long. CDR3 protein: CASSLETSVGEQFF. The CDR3 region has the DNA TGTGCTAGCAGCTTGGAAACTAGCGTAGGTGAGCAGTTCTTC.

V and J are TRBV5-1 and TRBJ1-1; the match to TRBD1 covers 9 bases. This CDR3 comprises 15 residues. Looked up from germline, CDR1 is SGHRS and CDR2 is YFSETQ. V shed 7 bases, J shed 5 bases, and the junction held 12 bases outside the gene matches. The CDR3, as DNA: TGCGCCAGCTCTAGCCAACCGGACAGGGGAACTGAAGCTTTCTTT. This translates into CASSSQPDRGTEAFF.

Only one count was recorded for this clone. The J gene is TRBJ2-3, the V gene TRBV11-3; tentatively, D is TRBD1 (5 bases). The CDR3 runs to 16 residues. V lost 1 base and J lost 0, with 11 bases in between. The germline V gene has CDR1 SGHNT and CDR2 YENEEA. The CDR3 region has the DNA TGTGCCAGCAGCTTAGGGGCCAGGGCTAGCACAGATACGCAGTATTTT. Its translation is CASSLGARASTDTQYF. The complete variable domain, with remaining parts taken from reference TRBV11-3 and TRBJ2-3, reads EAGVVQSPRYKIIEKKQPVAFWCNPISGHNTLYWYLQNLGQGPELLIRYENEEAVDDSQLPKDRFSAERLKGVDSTLKIQPAELGDSAVYLCASSLGARASTDTQYFGPGTRLTVL.

The genes are TRBV15 and TRBJ1-1, with TRBD1 matching over 7 bases. V was pared by 0 bases and J by 1 base, with 2 bases of the junction left unmatched. The CDR3 contains 15 residues. Germline values: CDR1 LNHNV, CDR2 YYDKDF (reference sequence). CDR3 nucleotides: TGTGCCACCAGCAGAGATCCAGGGGGGAACACTGAAGCTTTCTTT. It specifies CATSRDPGGNTEAFF.

This clone was observed a single time. The chain carries TRBV2 and TRBJ2-7, with 9 bases identical to TRBD2. Trimming cost V 3 bases and J 6 bases; bases outside gene matches: 9. The CDR3 extends over 15 amino acids. The V gene's germline CDR1 is SNHLY and CDR2 FYNNEI. The CDR3 bases are TGTGCCAGCAGTGAGTTGGCGGGAGGGCCGGGCGAGCAGTACTTC. This encodes CASSELAGGPGEQYF.

The count of this clone is one. V usage is TRBV27 and J usage is TRBJ2-2; D may correspond to TRBD1 or TRBD2 (5 bases each). CDR1 and CDR2 from the germline V gene are MNHEY and SMNVEV (reference sequence). V lost 8 bases and J 1 base, leaving 11 bases between the germline ends. CDR3 length equals 14 residues. The DNA for the CDR3 is TGTGCCAGCCAAAGAGGGGAGAACACCGGGGAGCTGTTTTTT. Translated: CASQRGENTGELFF.

This chain joins TRBV4-2 and TRBJ2-3; 13 nucleotides agree with TRBD2. V trimming: 2 bases; J trimming: 2 bases; junction bases outside the gene matches: 13. Germline CDR1 is LGHNA and CDR2 is YNFKEQ. The CDR3 covers 20 residues. CDR3 coding DNA: TGTGCCAGCAGCCAAACCTTAGACACTAGCGGGAGGGTTGTCACAGATACGCAGTATTTT. It encodes CASSQTLDTSGRVVTDTQYF.

Here the CDR3 DNA reads TGTGCCAGCAGCTCACCCTACGAGCAGTACTTC. Amino acid sequence: CASSSPYEQYF. The V call is TRBV5-5, the J call TRBJ2-7; D is ambiguous. The CDR3 is 11 residues long. Per germline, CDR1 SGHKS and CDR2 YYEKEE (reference sequence). The germline V and J ends were trimmed by 3 bases and 2 bases, with 3 bases remaining between them. The whole variable domain, filled in from reference TRBV5-5 and TRBJ2-7, reads DAGVTQSPTHLIKTRGQQVTLRCSPISGHKSVSWYQQVLGQGPQFIFQYYEKEERGRGNFPDRFSARQFPNYSSELNVNALLLGDSALYLCASSSPYEQYFGPGTRLTVT.

This rearrangement joins TRBV30 to TRBJ1-4; maybe TRBD1 (6 bases). CDR1 is GTSNPN, CDR2 SVGIG, per germline (reference sequence). Trimming removed 8 bases at V and 1 base at J, with 11 bases between. The CDR3 has 13 residues. CDR3 region: CAVQGGTNEKLFF. CDR3 coding DNA: TGTGCCGTACAGGGAGGAACTAATGAAAAACTGTTTTTT.

V is TRBV30 and J is TRBJ1-5; the D gene is possibly TRBD1 (5 bases). Per the germline V gene, CDR1 is GTSNPN and CDR2 is SVGIG (reference sequence). Deletions cut 3 bases from V and 4 bases from J, with 10 bases between. This CDR3 is 13 amino acids long. CDR3 nucleotides: TGTGCCTGGAGCGGGGGAGAGAATCAGCCCCAGCATTTT. Its protein is CAWSGGENQPQHF.

In this sample, this clone turned up once. The rearrangement links TRBV5-1 to TRBJ2-2; 8 bases fit TRBD1. This CDR3 comprises 15 residues. In germline, CDR1 is SGHRS, CDR2 YFSETQ. Trimming took 4 bases from V and 7 from J; bases not matched to a gene: 9. The CDR3 loop is CASSAQTQGDGELFF. Written as DNA, the CDR3 is TGCGCCAGCAGCGCCCAGACACAGGGGGACGGGGAGCTGTTTTTT. The full variable domain, completed using reference TRBV5-1 and TRBJ2-2, is KAGVTQTPRYLIKTRGQQVTLSCSPISGHRSVSWYQQTPGQGLQFLFEYFSETQRNKGNFPGRFSGRQFSNSRSEMNVSTLELGDSALYLCASSAQTQGDGELFFGEGSRLTVL.

V and J are TRBV2 and TRBJ1-1; TRBD1 aligns across 12 bases. This CDR3 is 15 amino acids long. V dropped 6 bases and J dropped 6; count of bases not matched to a gene: 8. CDR1 is SNHLY and CDR2 is FYNNEI in the germline V gene. CDR3 protein: CASRGTGGGFAEAFF. CDR3 in DNA: TGTGCCAGCAGAGGGACAGGGGGCGGGTTTGCTGAAGCTTTCTTT. The entire variable domain, with the rest obtained from reference TRBV2 and TRBJ1-1, is as follows: EPEVTQTPSHQVTQMGQEVILRCVPISNHLYFYWYRQILGQKVEFLVSFYNNEISEKSEIFDDQFSVERPDGSNFTLKIRSTKLEDSAMYFCASRGTGGGFAEAFFGQGTRLTVV.

The chain combines TRBV19 with TRBJ1-1; TRBD1 is a possible D gene (6 bases). The CDR3 runs to 15 residues. Germline V lookup: CDR1 LNHDA, CDR2 SQIVND (reference sequence). The germline V and J ends were trimmed by 1 base and 4 bases, with 13 bases remaining between them. CDR3 residues: CASSIGGGTSTEAFF. CDR3 DNA: TGTGCCAGTAGTATAGGAGGGGGGACGAGCACTGAAGCTTTCTTT.